The present entry profiles one T cell receptor beta chain with its context. The data derive from a study of T cell responses to AZD1222 COVID-19 vaccine. In germline, CDR1 is KGHSH, CDR2 LQKENI. This CDR3 spans 14 amino acids. J lost 4 bases, V lost 3 bases, and 0 bases had no gene match. Method: immunoSEQ multiplex PCR; TCRdb's copy keeps in-frame clones and lacks some. Of approximately 130,000 clones listed, roughly 90% were seen once; the top ten hold about 6%. The V and J genes are TRBV18 and TRBJ2-3; 11 bases line up with TRBD2. The sequences come from peripheral blood, collected 28 days after the second AZD1222 dose. The TCR sequence derives from an adult who received the AZD1222 COVID-19 vaccine. This chain's CDR3 is CASSPSGGADTQYF. CDR3 bases: TGTGCCAGCTCACCTAGCGGGGGGGCAGATACGCAGTATTTT.